This T cell receptor (beta chain) was sequenced for a study of shared clonotypes between healthy human individuals. The study's findings and limits: Rarefaction revealed incomplete sorted-subset sequencing despite large depth. A handful of donors had about 5.1% of their naive CD4 clonotypes in common. Clonotypes not shared had lower generation probabilities than those common to all four donors.

Template for every sorted-subset replicate PCR totaled 150 to 250 ng DNA, 30,000 to 35,000 T cell genomes. Repertoires were generated with immunoSEQ multiplex PCR, while TCRdb's copy carries only in-frame clones and drops some. The sample records around 2.5 million clones, 80% to 95% being singletons. A note on this clone: The antigen is undetermined.

This CDR3 contains 16 residues. V was trimmed by 0 bases and J by 3 bases, leaving 16 bases between them. Germline V gene sequence: CDR1 SGDLS, CDR2 YYNGEE. Sequencing was carried out using naive CD4+ T cells from PBMCs. Subset indicated: CD45RA+ positively selected. The sequence came from a man aged 18 to 29 in good health. Some clones in this sample may be carry-over from other donors' samples. The chain couples TRBV9 to TRBJ2-7; weak D call: TRBD2 (5 bases). As DNA, the CDR3 is TGTGCCAGCAGCGTAGGAGGGTTACAGCAAGTCTACGAGCAGTACTTC. It is translated as CASSVGGLQQVYEQYF.